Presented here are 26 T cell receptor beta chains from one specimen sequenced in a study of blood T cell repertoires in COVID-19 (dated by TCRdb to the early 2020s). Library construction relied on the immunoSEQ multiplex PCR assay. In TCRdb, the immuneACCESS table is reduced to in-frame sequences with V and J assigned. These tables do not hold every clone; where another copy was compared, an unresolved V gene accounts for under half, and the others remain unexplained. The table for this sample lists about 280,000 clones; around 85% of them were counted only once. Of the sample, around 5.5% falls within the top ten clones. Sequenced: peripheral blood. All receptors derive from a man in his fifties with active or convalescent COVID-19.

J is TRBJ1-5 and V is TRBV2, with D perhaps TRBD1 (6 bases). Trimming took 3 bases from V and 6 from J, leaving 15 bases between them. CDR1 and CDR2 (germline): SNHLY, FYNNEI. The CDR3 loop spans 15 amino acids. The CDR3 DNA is TGTGCCAGCAGTGAGGATAGGGGGAGAGGTCAGCCCCAGCATTTT. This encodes CASSEDRGRGQPQHF.

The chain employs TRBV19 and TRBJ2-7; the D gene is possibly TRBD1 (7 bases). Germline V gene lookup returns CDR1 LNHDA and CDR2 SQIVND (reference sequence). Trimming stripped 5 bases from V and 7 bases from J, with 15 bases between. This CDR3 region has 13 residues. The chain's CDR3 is CASSSVSGGEQYF. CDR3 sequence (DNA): TGTGCCAGTAGTTCCGTATCAGGGGGGGAGCAGTACTTC.

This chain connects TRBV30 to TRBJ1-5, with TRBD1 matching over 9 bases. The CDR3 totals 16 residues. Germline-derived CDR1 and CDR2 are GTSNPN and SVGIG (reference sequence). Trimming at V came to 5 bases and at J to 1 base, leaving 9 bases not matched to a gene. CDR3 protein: CAWGRQGVASNQPQHF. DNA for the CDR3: TGTGCCTGGGGACGACAGGGGGTCGCGAGCAATCAGCCCCAGCATTTT.

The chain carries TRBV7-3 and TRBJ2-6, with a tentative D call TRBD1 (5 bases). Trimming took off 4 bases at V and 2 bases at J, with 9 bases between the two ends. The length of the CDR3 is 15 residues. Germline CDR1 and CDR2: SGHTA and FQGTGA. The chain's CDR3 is CASSSQGTGANVLTF. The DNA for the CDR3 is TGTGCCAGCAGCTCGCAGGGCACTGGGGCCAACGTCCTGACTTTC.

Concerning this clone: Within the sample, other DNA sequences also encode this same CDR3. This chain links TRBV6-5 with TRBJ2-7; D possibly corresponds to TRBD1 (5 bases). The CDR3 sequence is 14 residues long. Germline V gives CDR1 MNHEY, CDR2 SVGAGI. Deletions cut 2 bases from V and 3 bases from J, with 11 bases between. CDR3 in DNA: TGTGCCAGCAGTTACGGTAGGGGAAGCTACGAGCAGTACTTC. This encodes CASSYGRGSYEQYF.

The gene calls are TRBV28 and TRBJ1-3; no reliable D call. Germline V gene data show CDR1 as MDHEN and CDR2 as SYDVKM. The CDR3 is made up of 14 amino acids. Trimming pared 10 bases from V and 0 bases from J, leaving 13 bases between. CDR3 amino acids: CATVPISSGNTIYF. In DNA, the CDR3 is TGTGCCACCGTTCCCATTAGCTCTGGAAACACCATATATTTT.

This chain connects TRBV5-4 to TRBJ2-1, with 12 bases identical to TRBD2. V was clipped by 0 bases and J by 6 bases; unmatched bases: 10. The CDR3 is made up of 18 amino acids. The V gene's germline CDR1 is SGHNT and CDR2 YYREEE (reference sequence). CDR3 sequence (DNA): TGTGCCAGCAGCTTGGTCCCTGAGGTGACTAGCGGGAGCAATGAGCAGTTCTTC. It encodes CASSLVPEVTSGSNEQFF.

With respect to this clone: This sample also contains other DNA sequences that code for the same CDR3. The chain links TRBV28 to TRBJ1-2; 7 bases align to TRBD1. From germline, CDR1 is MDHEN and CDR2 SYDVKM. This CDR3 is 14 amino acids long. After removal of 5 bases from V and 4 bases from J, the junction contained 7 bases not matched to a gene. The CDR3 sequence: CASSPGQAIYGYTF. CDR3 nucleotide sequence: TGTGCCAGCAGTCCCGGACAGGCGATCTATGGCTACACCTTC.

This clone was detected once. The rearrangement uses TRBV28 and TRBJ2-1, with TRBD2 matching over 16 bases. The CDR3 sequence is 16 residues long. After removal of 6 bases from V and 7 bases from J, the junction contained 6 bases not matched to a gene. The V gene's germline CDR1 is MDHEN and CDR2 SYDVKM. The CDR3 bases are TGTGCCAGCAGCAGAGGGACTAGCGGGAGGGGTAATGAGCAGTTCTTC. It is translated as CASSRGTSGRGNEQFF.

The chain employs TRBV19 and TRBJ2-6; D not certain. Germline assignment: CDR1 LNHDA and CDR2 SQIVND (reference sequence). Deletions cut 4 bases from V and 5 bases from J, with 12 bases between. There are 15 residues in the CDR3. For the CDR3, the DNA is TGTGCCAGTAGTACCCCGGCCAGGAGGGCCAACGTCCTGACTTTC. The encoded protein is CASSTPARRANVLTF.

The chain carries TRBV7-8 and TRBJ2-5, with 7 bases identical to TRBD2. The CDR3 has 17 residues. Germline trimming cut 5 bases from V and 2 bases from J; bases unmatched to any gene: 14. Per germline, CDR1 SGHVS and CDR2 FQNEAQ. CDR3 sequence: CASSRPRGEKVQETQYF. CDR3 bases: TGTGCCAGCAGCCGCCCTCGGGGGGAGAAGGTTCAAGAGACCCAGTACTTC. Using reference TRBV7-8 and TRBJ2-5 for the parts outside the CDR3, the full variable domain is GAGVSQSPRYKVAKRGQDVALRCDPISGHVSLFWYQQALGQGPEFLTYFQNEAQLDKSGLPSDRFFAERPEGSVSTLKIQRTQQEDSAVYLCASSRPRGEKVQETQYFGPGTRLLVL.

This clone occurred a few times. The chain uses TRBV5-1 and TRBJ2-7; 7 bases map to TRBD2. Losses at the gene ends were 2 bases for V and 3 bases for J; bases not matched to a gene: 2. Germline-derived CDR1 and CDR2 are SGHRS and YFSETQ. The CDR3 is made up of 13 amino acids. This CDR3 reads CASSLGEGYEQYF. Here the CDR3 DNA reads TGCGCCAGCAGCTTAGGGGAGGGCTACGAGCAGTACTTC.

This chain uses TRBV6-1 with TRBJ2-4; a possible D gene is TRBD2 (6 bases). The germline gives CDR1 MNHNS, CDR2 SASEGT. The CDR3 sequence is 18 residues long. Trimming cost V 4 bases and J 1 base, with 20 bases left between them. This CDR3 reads CASSARGTRDPAKNIQYF. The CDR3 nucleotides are TGTGCCAGCAGTGCCCGGGGCACGCGGGATCCTGCCAAAAACATTCAGTACTTC.

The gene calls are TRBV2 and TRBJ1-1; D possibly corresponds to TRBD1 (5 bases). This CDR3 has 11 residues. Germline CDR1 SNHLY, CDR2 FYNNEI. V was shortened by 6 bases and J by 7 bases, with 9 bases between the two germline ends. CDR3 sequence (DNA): TGTGCCAGCAGACGCAGGGTTGAAGCTTTCTTT. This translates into CASRRRVEAFF. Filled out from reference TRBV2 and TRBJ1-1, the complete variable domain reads EPEVTQTPSHQVTQMGQEVILRCVPISNHLYFYWYRQILGQKVEFLVSFYNNEISEKSEIFDDQFSVERPDGSNFTLKIRSTKLEDSAMYFCASRRRVEAFFGQGTRLTVV.

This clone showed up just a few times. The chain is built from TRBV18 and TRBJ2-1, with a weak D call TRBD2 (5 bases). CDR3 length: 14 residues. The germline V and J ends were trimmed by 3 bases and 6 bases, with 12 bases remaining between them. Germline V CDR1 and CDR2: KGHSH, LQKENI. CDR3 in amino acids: CASSPLRGSNEQFF. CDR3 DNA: TGTGCCAGCTCACCCCTCCGGGGTAGCAATGAGCAGTTCTTC.

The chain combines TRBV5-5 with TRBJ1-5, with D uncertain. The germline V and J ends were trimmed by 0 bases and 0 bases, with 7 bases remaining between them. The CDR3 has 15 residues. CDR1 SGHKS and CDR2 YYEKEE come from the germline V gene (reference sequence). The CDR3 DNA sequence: TGTGCCAGCAGCTTGGGGGCTACTAGCAATCAGCCCCAGCATTTT. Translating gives CASSLGATSNQPQHF.

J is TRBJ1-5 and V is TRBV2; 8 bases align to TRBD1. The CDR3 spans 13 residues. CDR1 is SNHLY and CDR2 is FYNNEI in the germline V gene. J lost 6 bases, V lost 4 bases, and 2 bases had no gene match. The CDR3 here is CASSARGLQPQHF. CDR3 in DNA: TGTGCCAGCAGTGCCAGGGGGCTTCAGCCCCAGCATTTT.

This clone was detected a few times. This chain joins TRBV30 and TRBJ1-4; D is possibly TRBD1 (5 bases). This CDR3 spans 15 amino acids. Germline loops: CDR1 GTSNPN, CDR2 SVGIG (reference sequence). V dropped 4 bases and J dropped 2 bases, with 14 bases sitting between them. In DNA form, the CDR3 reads TGTGCCTGGAACTATAGGGGAGGCACTAATGAAAAACTGTTTTTT. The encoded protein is CAWNYRGGTNEKLFF.

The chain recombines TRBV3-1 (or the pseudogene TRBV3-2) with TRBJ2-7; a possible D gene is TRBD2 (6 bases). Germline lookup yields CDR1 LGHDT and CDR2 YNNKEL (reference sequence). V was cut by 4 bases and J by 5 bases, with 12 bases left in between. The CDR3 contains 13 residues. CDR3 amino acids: CASSRAGTNEQYF. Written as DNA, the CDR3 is TGTGCCAGCAGCCGGGCGGGAACGAACGAGCAGTACTTC.

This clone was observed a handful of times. The CDR3: CASSHSGDTEAFF. In DNA, the CDR3 is TGCGCCAGCAGCCACTCCGGAGACACTGAAGCTTTCTTT. The chain employs TRBV4-1 and TRBJ1-1, with D uncertain. The length of the CDR3 is 13 residues. Looked up from germline, CDR1 is MGHRA and CDR2 is YSYEKL. The V gene lost 3 bases and the J gene lost 3 bases, with 8 bases spanning the gap.

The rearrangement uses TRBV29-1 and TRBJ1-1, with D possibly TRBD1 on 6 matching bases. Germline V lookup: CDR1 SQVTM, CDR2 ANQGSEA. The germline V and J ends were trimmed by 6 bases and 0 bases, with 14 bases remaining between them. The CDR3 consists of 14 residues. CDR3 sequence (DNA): TGCAGCGTGAACCCCGGGACAATGAACACTGAAGCTTTCTTT. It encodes CSVNPGTMNTEAFF.

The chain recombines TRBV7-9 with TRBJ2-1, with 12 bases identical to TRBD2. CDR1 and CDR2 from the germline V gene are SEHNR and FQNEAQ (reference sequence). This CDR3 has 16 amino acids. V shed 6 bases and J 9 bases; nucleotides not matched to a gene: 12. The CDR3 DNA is TGTGCCAGCAGTCGGCTAGCGGGAGGGCCTCATCTTGAGCAGTTCTTC. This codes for CASSRLAGGPHLEQFF.

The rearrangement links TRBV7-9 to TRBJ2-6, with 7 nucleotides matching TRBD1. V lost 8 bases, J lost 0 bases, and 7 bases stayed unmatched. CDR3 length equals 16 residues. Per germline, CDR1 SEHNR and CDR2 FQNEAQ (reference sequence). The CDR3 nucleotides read TGTGCCAGCCTGACAGGGATCAGCTCTGGGGCCAACGTCCTGACTTTC. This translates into CASLTGISSGANVLTF.

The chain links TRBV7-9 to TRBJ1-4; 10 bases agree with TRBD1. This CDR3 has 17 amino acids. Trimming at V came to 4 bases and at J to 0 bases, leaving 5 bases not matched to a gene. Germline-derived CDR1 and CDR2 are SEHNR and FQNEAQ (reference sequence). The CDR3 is CASSSRDRGATNEKLFF. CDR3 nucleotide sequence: TGTGCCAGCAGCTCCCGGGACAGGGGTGCAACTAATGAAAAACTGTTTTTT.

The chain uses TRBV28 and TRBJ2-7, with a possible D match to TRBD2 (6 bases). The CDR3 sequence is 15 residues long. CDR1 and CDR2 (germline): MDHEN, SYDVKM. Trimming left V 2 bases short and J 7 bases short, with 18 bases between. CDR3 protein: CASSLGGSGYVEQYF. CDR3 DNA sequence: TGTGCCAGCAGTTTAGGAGGGAGCGGCTATGTGGAGCAGTACTTC. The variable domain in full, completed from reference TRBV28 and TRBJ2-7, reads DVKVTQSSRYLVKRTGEKVFLECVQDMDHENMFWYRQDPGLGLRLIYFSYDVKMKEKGDIPEGYSVSREKKERFSLILESASTNQTSMYLCASSLGGSGYVEQYFGPGTRLTVT.

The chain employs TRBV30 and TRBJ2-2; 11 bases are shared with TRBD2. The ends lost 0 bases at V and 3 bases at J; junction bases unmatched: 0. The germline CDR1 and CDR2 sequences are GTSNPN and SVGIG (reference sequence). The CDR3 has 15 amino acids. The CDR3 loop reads CAWSVLAGDTGELFF. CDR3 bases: TGTGCCTGGAGTGTACTAGCGGGAGACACCGGGGAGCTGTTTTTT.